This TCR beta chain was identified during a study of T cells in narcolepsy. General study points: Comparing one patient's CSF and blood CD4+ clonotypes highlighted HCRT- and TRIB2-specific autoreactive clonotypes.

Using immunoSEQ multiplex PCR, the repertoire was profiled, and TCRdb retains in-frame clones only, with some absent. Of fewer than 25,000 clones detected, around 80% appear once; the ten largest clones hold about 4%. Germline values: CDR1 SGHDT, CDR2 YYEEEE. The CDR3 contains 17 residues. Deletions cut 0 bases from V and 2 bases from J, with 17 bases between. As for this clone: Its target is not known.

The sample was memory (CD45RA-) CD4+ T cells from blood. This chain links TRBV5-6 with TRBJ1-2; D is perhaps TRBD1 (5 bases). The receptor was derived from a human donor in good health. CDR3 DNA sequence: TGTGCCAGCAGCTTGGGGGGCGGCACGGGGAGGAACTATGGCTACACCTTC. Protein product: CASSLGGGTGRNYGYTF.